This TCR beta chain was sequenced during a study of T cells after yellow fever vaccination (dated by TCRdb to about 2019). Broadly, across the study: Libraries from fractions with low cell numbers were prepared with the SMART-Seq v4 Ultra Low Input RNA kit. The cohort comprised two healthy male donors, one aged 18 to 29 and one aged 30 to 39 years. To follow T-cell clones before and after primary and booster YFV17D yellow fever vaccination, bulk TCR alpha and beta repertoires were sequenced over time. Blood was collected at multiple timepoints before and after primary and secondary immunization, and bulk PBMC replicates and cell subsets were isolated. What the research found in general, with its limitations: A small share of clonotypes occurred in both CD4 and CD8 compartments, likely arising from convergent recombination. Compared with the primary T-cell response, the secondary T-cell response was faster but weaker, reaching its peak on day 5 rather than on day 15. Because only two donors were included in the study, the extent to which the findings can be generalized is limited. Computational filtering was needed because FACS-sorted repertoires could contain abundant contaminating clonotypes from the bulk population. Most clones expanded after primary vaccination (around 97% of CD4 and 88% of CD8) were re-detected after the booster, suggesting that broad memory maintenance occurred.

V and J lose 2 bases and 7 bases, and a span of 12 bases separates them. The CDR3 runs 13 residues from the cysteine to the phenylalanine. The read is trimmed to its CDR3 DNA, 39 bases read in frame from base 1. The germline V gene yields MNHEY for CDR1 and SVGAGI for CDR2. The treatment or condition label here, explained by the study, means: live attenuated yellow fever vaccine strain. At each blood-draw timepoint, two biological replicates of bulk PBMCs were collected. A standard Ficoll-Paque protocol was used to isolate PBMCs from peripheral blood. TriZol was used to extract RNA from bulk PBMCs, CD4 and CD8 fractions, and dextramer-positive and dextramer-negative fractions. Of note for this clonotype: This clone's antigen is unknown. No base quality values were provided; no much bigger clone lies one nucleotide off.

TCR cDNA was synthesized by 5'RACE template switching, which introduced a universal primer site and unique molecular identifiers. Priming of cDNA synthesis was performed from both the TCR alpha and TCR beta constant segments. Library amplification used two PCR steps, and the second PCR step added sample barcodes and sequencing adapters. Sequencing of libraries was performed on Illumina HiSeq 2500 (2x100 bp) or NovaSeq (2x150 bp). In the paper's pipeline: MIGEC was used to demultiplex reads and collapse the reads into UMI consensus sequences, and MiXCR was used for V(D)J alignment. Vaccine-responding clonotypes were defined with edgeR using replicate PBMC samples, requiring FDR below 0.01 and a log2 fold change above 5 up to day 15. Bulk clonotypes were assigned CD4 or CD8 identity according to which sequenced CD4 or CD8 repertoire held them at higher abundance. Using fastp trimming at Q25 and MiXCR clonotype assembly, TCRdb reanalyzed the public sequencing data and kept in-frame beta chains. Identical CDR3 protein sequences are pooled into one entry, listed with their most common genes and DNA. These V and J calls rely on TCRdb rather than the paper's analysis. Recorded for this sample are about 350,000 distinct CDR3 sequences; 7% to 9% of them occurred a single time. The ten largest clones capture 17% of the sample.

Recombination linked TRBV6-5 to TRBJ2-7, with TRBD1 perhaps the D gene, on 6 matching bases. The source of this sequence is a man between 18 and 29 years old who received the YFV17D yellow fever vaccine. Sequenced material: PBMCs, taken roughly seven weeks after the first yellow fever vaccination. The bases are TGTGCCAGCAGTTACCTGGGGGCTCGGGAGCAGTACTTC. It specifies CASSYLGAREQYF.